The 16 T cell receptor beta chains reported below all come from one sample, sequenced in a study of CXCR3-negative and CXCR3-positive naive CD8 T cells. Study outcomes and limitations: More hydrophobic TRB CDR3s were found in CXCR3-positive naive cells than in CXCR3-negative naive cells.

The libraries of TRB cDNA were constructed through 5' RACE using UMI labels. TCRdb reprocessed the 5' RACE reads and stores each CDR3 protein as one record, lacking DNA. The repertoire table contains over 70,000 distinct CDR3 sequences. Their specific antigens are unknown. The sample was naive CXCR3+ CD8+ T cells from blood. Regarding subset: CD45RO-CCR7+CD27+CD95- naive CD8+ T cells expressing CXCR3 (TNR3+). The receptors stem from a human donor in good health. Some clones in this sample may be carry-over from other donors' samples.

The V gene is TRBV2, the J gene TRBJ2-5. The CDR3 spans 13 residues. Per the germline V gene, CDR1 is SNHLY and CDR2 is FYNNEI. This chain's CDR3 is CASSELLRETQYF.

V and J are TRBV6-5 and TRBJ2-1. CDR1 and CDR2 from the germline V gene are MNHEY and SVGAGI. The CDR3 length is 14 residues. Here the CDR3 reads CASSYGVRYNEQFF.

The chain uses TRBV4-1 and TRBJ2-7; the D call from TCRdb, TRBD1, cannot be confirmed without DNA. Germline V gene lookup returns CDR1 MGHRA and CDR2 YSYEKL. The CDR3 extends over 17 amino acids. Here the CDR3 reads CASSLPPGSLNSYEQYF.

The CDR3 reads CASSARGRNIQYF. V gene TRBV19 combines with J gene TRBJ2-4; checking the TCRdb D call of TRBD1 is not possible without DNA. The CDR3 totals 13 residues. The V gene's germline CDR1 is LNHDA and CDR2 SQIVND (reference sequence).

The rearrangement joins TRBV6-2 or TRBV6-3 to TRBJ2-7; the D call from TCRdb, TRBD1, cannot be confirmed without DNA. CDR1 is MNHEY and CDR2 is SVGEGT in the germline V gene. The CDR3 loop spans 16 amino acids. The CDR3 loop is CASSPGTGMLGYEQYF.

J is TRBJ2-7 and V is TRBV27. The CDR3 sequence is 13 residues long. Per germline, CDR1 MNHEY and CDR2 SMNVEV (reference sequence). CDR3: CASIGIGDYEQYF.

CDR3 residues: CSVKNWVSIVTDTQYF. This chain uses TRBV29-1 with TRBJ2-3. CDR1 and CDR2 from the germline V gene are SQVTM and ANQGSEA. CDR3 length: 16 amino acids.

The CDR3 sequence is CASSFWGQGGYEQYF. The J gene is TRBJ2-7, the V gene TRBV27; with no DNA, the TCRdb D assignment of TRBD1 cannot be verified. This CDR3 is built from 15 residues. The germline CDR1 and CDR2 sequences are MNHEY and SMNVEV (reference sequence).

This sequence joins TRBV28 and TRBJ2-5; TCRdb's D call, TRBD2, is unchecked because there is no DNA. The CDR3 totals 14 residues. Germline V gene sequence: CDR1 MDHEN, CDR2 SYDVKM. The CDR3 sequence: CASRTSREVETQYF.

The gene calls are TRBV2 and TRBJ2-3; the TCRdb D gene call, TRBD2, has no DNA to confirm it. The V gene's germline CDR1 is SNHLY and CDR2 FYNNEI. The CDR3 sequence is 12 residues long. CDR3 region: CASPSNRDTQYF.

This chain links TRBV6-5 with TRBJ2-2; TCRdb selects TRBD1, and the lack of DNA leaves this call unchecked. The CDR3 consists of 17 residues. Per germline, CDR1 MNHEY and CDR2 SVGAGI. CDR3: CASSYETPPRNTGELFF.

The V call is TRBV12-3 or TRBV12-4, the J call TRBJ2-1; TCRdb reports TRBD2, a call that lacks DNA to check it against. The CDR3 is 16 amino acids. The CDR3 sequence: CASSLALRGEGNEQFF.

The CDR3 loop is CASSSLTSWDTQYF. The chain is built from TRBV7-9 and TRBJ2-3; with no DNA, the TCRdb D assignment of TRBD2 cannot be verified. The CDR3 extends over 14 amino acids. Germline V gene data show CDR1 as SEHNR and CDR2 as FQNEAQ (reference sequence).

The chain links TRBV2 to TRBJ2-3; absent DNA, TCRdb's TRBD2 call cannot be checked. The V gene's germline CDR1 is SNHLY and CDR2 FYNNEI. The CDR3 contains 12 residues. CDR3 amino acids: CASTPRDSTQYF. The full variable domain, completed using reference TRBV2 and TRBJ2-3, is EPEVTQTPSHQVTQMGQEVILRCVPISNHLYFYWYRQILGQKVEFLVSFYNNEISEKSEIFDDQFSVERPDGSNFTLKIRSTKLEDSAMYFCASTPRDSTQYFGPGTRLTVL.

The rearrangement links TRBV28 to TRBJ1-4; TCRdb designates TRBD1, a call that cannot be tested without DNA. The CDR3 length is 15 residues. Germline values: CDR1 MDHEN, CDR2 SYDVKM. CDR3 sequence: CASSFPGQGEEKLFF.

The CDR3 protein is CSVIQQGVNYGYTF. This chain joins TRBV29-1 and TRBJ1-2; TCRdb's D call of TRBD1 is untestable without DNA. The germline V gene encodes CDR1 SQVTM and CDR2 ANQGSEA. This CDR3 contains 14 residues.